This T cell receptor (beta chain) was recorded in a study of T-cell reconstitution after alpha-beta-depleted transplantation in children. Unique molecular identifiers were incorporated into the prepared TCRbeta library. TCRdb independently ran MiXCR on the PCR reads; one entry per CDR3 protein. Of 350,000 to 400,000 distinct CDR3 sequences listed, about an eighth are singletons. This clonotype was observed many times. Germline values: CDR1 MDHEN, CDR2 SYDVKM. With V trimmed by 4 bases and J by 0 bases, 9 bases remained unmatched. This CDR3 region has 16 residues. Material: PBMCs, obtained from the stem cell graft. The origin of this receptor is a human donor who donated a stem cell graft to a child with Fanconi anemia. The V call is TRBV28, the J call TRBJ2-7, with 7 nucleotides matching TRBD1. The CDR3 loop is CASSSWDSASSYEQYV. The CDR3 DNA sequence: TGTGCCAGCAGTTCATGGGACAGCGCCAGCTCCTACGAGCAGTACGTC.